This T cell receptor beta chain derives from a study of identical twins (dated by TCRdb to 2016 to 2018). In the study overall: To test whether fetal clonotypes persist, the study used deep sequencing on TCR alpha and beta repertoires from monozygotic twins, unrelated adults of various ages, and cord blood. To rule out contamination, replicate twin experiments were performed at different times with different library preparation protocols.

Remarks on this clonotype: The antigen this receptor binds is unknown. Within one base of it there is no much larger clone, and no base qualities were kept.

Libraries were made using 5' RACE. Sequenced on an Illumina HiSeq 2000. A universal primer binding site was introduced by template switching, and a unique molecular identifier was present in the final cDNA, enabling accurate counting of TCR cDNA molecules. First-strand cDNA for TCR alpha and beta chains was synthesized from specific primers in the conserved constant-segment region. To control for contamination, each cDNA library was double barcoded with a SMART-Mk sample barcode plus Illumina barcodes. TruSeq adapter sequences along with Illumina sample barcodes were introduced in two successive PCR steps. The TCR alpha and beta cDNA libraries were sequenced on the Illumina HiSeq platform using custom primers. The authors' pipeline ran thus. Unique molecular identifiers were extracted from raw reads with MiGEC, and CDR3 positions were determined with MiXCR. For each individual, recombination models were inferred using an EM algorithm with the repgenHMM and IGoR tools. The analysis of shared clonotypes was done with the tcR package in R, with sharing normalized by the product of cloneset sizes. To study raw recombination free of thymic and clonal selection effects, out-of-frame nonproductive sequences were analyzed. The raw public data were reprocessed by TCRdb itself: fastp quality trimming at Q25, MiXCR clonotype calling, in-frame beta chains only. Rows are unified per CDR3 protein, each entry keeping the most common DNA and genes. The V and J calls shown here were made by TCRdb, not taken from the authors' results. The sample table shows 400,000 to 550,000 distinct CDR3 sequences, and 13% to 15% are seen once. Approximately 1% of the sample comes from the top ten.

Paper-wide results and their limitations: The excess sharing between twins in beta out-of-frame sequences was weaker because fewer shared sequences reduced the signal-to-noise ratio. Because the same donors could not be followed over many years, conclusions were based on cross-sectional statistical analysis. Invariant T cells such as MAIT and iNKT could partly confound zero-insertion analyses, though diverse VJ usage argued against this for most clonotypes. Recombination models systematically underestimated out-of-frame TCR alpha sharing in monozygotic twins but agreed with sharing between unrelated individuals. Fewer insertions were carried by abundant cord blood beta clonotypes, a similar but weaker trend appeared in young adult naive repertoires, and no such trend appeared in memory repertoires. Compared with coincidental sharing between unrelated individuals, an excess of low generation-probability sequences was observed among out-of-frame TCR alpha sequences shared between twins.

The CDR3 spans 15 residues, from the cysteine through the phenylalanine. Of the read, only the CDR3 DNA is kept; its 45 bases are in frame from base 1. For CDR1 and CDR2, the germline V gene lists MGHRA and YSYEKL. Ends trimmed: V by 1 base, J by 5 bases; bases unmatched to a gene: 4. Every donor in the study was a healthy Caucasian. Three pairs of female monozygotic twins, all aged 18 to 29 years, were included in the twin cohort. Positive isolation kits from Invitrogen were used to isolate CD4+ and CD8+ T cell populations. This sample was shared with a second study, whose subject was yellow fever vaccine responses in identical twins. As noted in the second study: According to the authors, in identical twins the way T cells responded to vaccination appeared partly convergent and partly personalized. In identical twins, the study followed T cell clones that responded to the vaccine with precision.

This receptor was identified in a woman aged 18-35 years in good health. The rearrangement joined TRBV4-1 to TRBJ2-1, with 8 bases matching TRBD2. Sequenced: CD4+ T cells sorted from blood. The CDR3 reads CASSQVGLGNNEQFF. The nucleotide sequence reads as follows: TGCGCCAGCAGCCAAGTGGGACTAGGGAACAATGAGCAGTTCTTC.